The 16 T cell receptor beta chains below all came from one sample that was sequenced in a study of naive and memory T cell subsets. Study-wide findings and caveats: Naive repertoires, especially CD8, held a few larger clonotypes, possibly memory cells re-expressing CD45RA.

The beta constant-region primer was an equimolar mix of two oligonucleotides covering TRBC1 and TRBC2. The ligated cDNA underwent four PCR rounds using SP2 and nested alpha and beta constant-region primers. TCRdb re-called the UMI-ligation and nested PCR reads with MiXCR, one entry per CDR3 protein. The sample consists of about 150,000 distinct CDR3 sequences, under 25% of them appearing once. Antigens of these TCRs are unknown. Sequencing was carried out using naive CD4+ T cells from blood. The receptors were gathered from a human donor in good health.

This clonotype has a handful of counts. V and J are TRBV24-1 and TRBJ1-1, with no clear D. CDR3 length: 12 amino acids. V lost 0 bases and J lost 8, with 6 bases in between. The germline CDR1 and CDR2 sequences are KGHDR and SFDVKD. The DNA of the CDR3 is TGTGCCACCAGTGATTTGGCAGGAGAAGCTTTCTTT. Translating gives CATSDLAGEAFF.

This sequence joins TRBV28 and TRBJ2-7, with D perhaps matching TRBD1 (6 bases). Trimming pared 7 bases from V and 5 bases from J, leaving 21 bases between. Per the germline V gene, CDR1 is MDHEN and CDR2 is SYDVKM. The CDR3 is made up of 15 amino acids. The CDR3 region is CASKIRRTGSHEQYF. CDR3 bases: TGTGCCAGCAAAATACGTCGCACAGGGAGTCACGAGCAGTACTTC.

J is TRBJ2-1 and V is TRBV9; 12 nucleotides agree with TRBD2. V lost 3 bases to trimming and J lost 9 bases; unmatched junction nucleotides: 7. This CDR3 contains 15 residues. The germline CDR1 and CDR2 sequences are SGDLS and YYNGEE. The CDR3 sequence: CASSARLAGATEQFF. Here the CDR3 DNA reads TGTGCCAGCAGCGCCCGACTAGCGGGAGCCACTGAGCAGTTCTTC.

This clonotype was seen many times. This chain joins TRBV4-3 and TRBJ2-3; 9 bases map to TRBD2. J gave up 3 bases and V 1 base, and 8 bases lay outside the gene matches. The CDR3 sequence is 17 residues long. Germline lookup yields CDR1 LGHNA and CDR2 YSLEER. CDR3 sequence reads: CASSQGPLAGSTDTQYF. DNA for the CDR3: TGCGCCAGCAGCCAAGGACCCCTAGCGGGATCAACAGATACGCAGTATTTT.

The genes are TRBV27 and TRBJ1-6; D is unresolved. V gave up 3 bases and J gave up 8 bases, with 5 bases separating them. This CDR3 is built from 12 residues. Germline CDR1 and CDR2: MNHEY and SMNVEV (reference sequence). The CDR3 coding sequence is TGTGCCAGCAGTTTGTTGGATTCACCCCTCCACTTT. Translated: CASSLLDSPLHF.

This clonotype was seen a few times. The gene calls are TRBV10-3 and TRBJ2-1; the D gene is possibly TRBD2 (6 bases). Per germline, CDR1 ENHRY and CDR2 SYGVKD. This CDR3 has 13 amino acids. Trimming pared 7 bases from V and 5 bases from J, leaving 12 bases between. Written as DNA, the CDR3 is TGTGCCATCACTAGCGAGCCTGACAATGAGCAGTTCTTC. This sequence encodes CAITSEPDNEQFF.

V usage is TRBV29-1 and J usage is TRBJ1-1; a weak D match, TRBD1 (6 bases). Germline CDR1 reads SQVTM; CDR2 reads ANQGSEA. The CDR3 runs 16 residues. V lost 4 bases and J 1 base, leaving 19 bases between the germline ends. CDR3 sequence reads: CSVGSDSFLTNTEAFF. CDR3 DNA sequence: TGCAGCGTTGGCTCGGACAGCTTTCTCACGAACACTGAAGCTTTCTTT.

The J gene is TRBJ2-1, the V gene TRBV7-9, with a possible D match to TRBD2 (5 bases). The CDR3 is made up of 12 amino acids. V was cut by 4 bases and J by 15 bases, with 16 bases left in between. Germline loops: CDR1 SEHNR, CDR2 FQNEAQ (reference sequence). CDR3 sequence: CASSYGGLGLFF. The DNA of the CDR3 is TGTGCCAGCAGCTATGGCGGCCTTGGACTGTTCTTC.

This clonotype was detected a few times. The chain uses TRBV20-1 and TRBJ2-2; D possibly matches TRBD1 or TRBD2 (7 bases each). The V gene's germline CDR1 is DFQATT and CDR2 SNEGSKA (reference sequence). The CDR3 has 18 residues. The germline V and J ends were trimmed by 1 base and 0 bases, with 18 bases remaining between them. The CDR3 region has the DNA TGCAGTGCTAGAGCGGGGAGGGGGCGTACGACGAACACCGGGGAGCTGTTTTTT. Its protein product is CSARAGRGRTTNTGELFF.

Only a few counts were recorded for this clonotype. The chain's CDR3 is CSAHPGGEGPEQYF. CDR3 coding DNA: TGCAGTGCGCACCCAGGTGGGGAGGGTCCGGAGCAGTACTTC. The chain has TRBV20-1 and TRBJ2-7; 7 nucleotides match TRBD2. The J segment lost 7 bases and the V segment lost 6 bases, leaving 15 bases of the junction unmatched. Germline lookup yields CDR1 DFQATT and CDR2 SNEGSKA (reference sequence). CDR3 length: 14 amino acids.

The V call is TRBV6-6, the J call TRBJ2-3, with D possibly TRBD2 on 5 matching bases. V lost 6 bases and J 5 bases, leaving 18 bases between the germline ends. CDR3 length: 15 amino acids. Germline V gives CDR1 MNHNY, CDR2 SVGAGI (reference sequence). The CDR3 sequence: CASSPTRGPVDTQYF. The CDR3 DNA is TGTGCCAGCAGCCCTACCCGAGGGCCGGTAGATACGCAGTATTTT.

This clonotype occurred a few times. The V gene is TRBV27, the J gene TRBJ2-1; D uncertain. CDR3 length: 14 amino acids. Trimming removed 5 bases from V and 8 bases from J, with 16 bases in between. Germline values: CDR1 MNHEY, CDR2 SMNVEV (reference sequence). The DNA for the CDR3 is TGTGCCAGCAGTCCATTGGGTATTATAGATGAGCAGTTCTTC. Protein product: CASSPLGIIDEQFF.

This clonotype has at least ten counts. The chain employs TRBV10-2 and TRBJ2-1; D might be TRBD2 (5 bases). The CDR3 runs 12 residues. The germline gives CDR1 WSHSY, CDR2 SAAADI. With 6 bases removed from V and 4 bases from J, the gap between germline ends came to 7 bases. CDR3 residues: CASRPGYNEQFF. The CDR3 DNA reads as TGCGCCAGCAGGCCGGGATACAATGAGCAGTTCTTC.

This clonotype appeared many times. The chain joins TRBV20-1 to TRBJ1-1, with unresolved D. CDR1 and CDR2 (germline): DFQATT, SNEGSKA (reference sequence). Between the trimmed V and J ends, which lost 1 base and 1 base, there was a span of 13 bases. The CDR3 loop spans 15 amino acids. The CDR3 reads CSARGWGTKNTEAFF. The CDR3 nucleotides read TGCAGTGCTAGAGGGTGGGGAACTAAGAACACTGAAGCTTTCTTT.

This clonotype was observed a few times. The chain combines TRBV12-3 or TRBV12-4 with TRBJ2-3; tentative D call: TRBD2 (5 bases). V lost 6 bases to trimming and J lost 0 bases, with 19 bases between them. The CDR3 runs 17 residues. CDR3 in amino acids: CASSHPGVAQSTDTQYF. The DNA for the CDR3 is TGTGCCAGCAGCCACCCCGGGGTAGCACAAAGCACAGATACGCAGTATTTT.

The genes are TRBV2 and TRBJ1-1; TRBD1 matches 7 bases. The germline gives CDR1 SNHLY, CDR2 FYNNEI. The CDR3 covers 15 residues. V shed 6 bases and J 2 bases; nucleotides not matched to a gene: 9. This chain's CDR3 is CASSGRDRYNTEAFF. CDR3 nucleotides: TGTGCCAGCAGCGGTCGGGACAGATATAACACTGAAGCTTTCTTT.